This note documents a single T cell receptor beta chain sequence. Its antigen is undetermined. The V gene lost 0 bases and the J gene lost 3 bases, with 15 bases spanning the gap. The CDR3 runs to 17 residues. Per the germline V gene, CDR1 is SEHNR and CDR2 is FQNEAQ (reference sequence). The data belong to a study of cytomegalovirus exposure and HLA in healthy donors. Broader study findings: A missense DCLRE1C variant was associated with V- and J-gene trimming of TCR beta chains in a later analysis, and an independent cohort replicated the association. Certain indistinguishable V segments, among them TRBV6-2 and TRBV6-3, were excluded.

The PCR ran on 60 Vbeta and 13 Jbeta primers. The assay was immunoSEQ multiplex PCR, and TCRdb's table has in-frame clones only and misses some. The sample holds 150,000 to 200,000 clones. Sequencing was carried out using PBMCs. The V and J genes are TRBV7-9 and TRBJ1-5; D remains unclear. This sequence was found in a man aged 25-45 years in good health and CMV-seronegative. The CDR3 nucleotides read TGTGCCAGCAGCTTAGCGCGTGGCCAGGAGGTCAATCAGCCCCAGCATTTT. It encodes CASSLARGQEVNQPQHF.